These 28 T cell receptor beta chains originate from one sample sequenced in a study of T cell clonality in common variable immunodeficiency. Assay used: immunoSEQ multiplex PCR; TCRdb lists only in-frame clones, some missing. This sample comprises tens of thousands of clones, none seen once only. Sequencing was performed on peripheral blood mononuclear cells. Receptors were obtained from a person between 18 and 70 years old in good health.

This clone was found a few times. CDR3 bases read: TGTGCCTGGAGGGCCGGGACAGGGCCTAGCGGGAGGGGTAAAGAC. It specifies CAWRAGTGPSGRGKD. In full, the CDR3 reads CAWRAGTGPSGRGKDYTF. This chain connects TRBV30 to TRBJ1-2; 9 bases fit TRBD1. The sequence runs out 3 residues before the end of the CDR3; the remainder is reconstructed from the germline J gene. CDR3 length: 18 amino acids. The germline gives CDR1 GTSNPN, CDR2 SVGIG (reference sequence).

Ten or more counts support this clone. The sequence runs out 3 residues before the end of the CDR3; the remainder is reconstructed from the germline J gene. Within the sample, other DNA sequences also encode this same CDR3. The V call is TRBV18, the J call TRBJ2-1; 8 bases are a match to TRBD2. This CDR3 contains 16 residues. J lost 3 bases, V lost 0 bases, and 4 bases had no gene match. Germline CDR1 reads KGHSH; CDR2 reads LQKENI. CDR3 DNA, as far as it was read: TGTGCCAGCTCACCACCCTCGGGAGGGGACTACAATGAG. It translates to CASSPPSGGDYNE. The whole CDR3 is CASSPPSGGDYNEQFF.

There are many counts of this clone. The CDR3 reads CASSPMAGGSGELFF. The sequenced part of the CDR3 DNA is TGTGCCAGCAGTCCTATGGCAGGGGGCTCCGGGGAG. The V and J genes are TRBV12-3 or TRBV12-4 and TRBJ2-2; TRBD1 aligns across 8 bases. The CDR3 end lies 3 residues beyond the end of the read and is filled in from the germline J gene. Germline trimming cut 5 bases from V and 6 bases from J; bases unmatched to any gene: 8. The CDR3 spans 15 residues.

With regard to this clone: The read comes to an end 3 residues before the CDR3 does, leaving the germline J gene to fill in the end. The genes are TRBV7-9 and TRBJ1-5; 8 bases are a match to TRBD1. Unmatched junction bases numbered 10, after V lost 5 bases and J lost 7 bases. The CDR3 contains 15 residues. Germline-derived CDR1 and CDR2 are SEHNR and FQNEAQ (reference sequence). The CDR3 is CASSPAGQGLQPQHF. The covered CDR3 bases are TGTGCCAGCAGCCCTGCCGGACAGGGCCTCCAGCCC.

This clone was seen at least ten times. Coverage ceases 3 residues before the CDR3 finishes, and the germline J gene fills in the end. The chain employs TRBV7-9 and TRBJ2-3; tentatively, D is TRBD2 (5 bases). Germline V gives CDR1 SEHNR, CDR2 FQNEAQ (reference sequence). This CDR3 contains 14 residues. Between the trimmed V and J ends, which lost 8 bases and 2 bases, there was a span of 14 bases. The CDR3 DNA, read in part, is TGTGCCAGCCCTGCGGACTCTGACACAGATACG. It is translated as CASPADSDTDT. The whole CDR3 protein is CASPADSDTDTQYF.

This clone was observed at least ten times. The read terminates 3 residues before the CDR3 end, so the remaining end is supplied by the germline J gene. The gene calls are TRBV19 and TRBJ1-2; TRBD1 matches 8 bases. V shed 2 bases and J 6 bases; nucleotides not matched to a gene: 8. CDR1 and CDR2 (germline): LNHDA, SQIVND (reference sequence). The CDR3 contains 15 residues. The CDR3 bases that were read are TGTGCCAGTAGTATATGGGCAGGGGGCGATGATGGC. Translating gives CASSIWAGGDDG. The whole CDR3 reads CASSIWAGGDDGYTF.

In this sample, this clone turned up many times. The read finishes 3 residues shy of the CDR3 end, and the germline J gene is used to complete it. This chain uses TRBV30 with TRBJ2-7, with a tentative D call TRBD1 (5 bases). The CDR3 covers 12 residues. The germline CDR1 and CDR2 sequences are GTSNPN and SVGIG (reference sequence). Trimming removed 2 bases from V and 5 bases from J, with 10 bases in between. The covered CDR3 bases are TGTGCCTGGAGTAGCCAGGGCCACGAG. Its protein is CAWSSQGHE. The CDR3 as a whole reads CAWSSQGHEQYF.

As regards this clone: Read sequence stops 3 residues before the CDR3 end, and the germline J gene provides the missing end. V usage is TRBV7-9 and J usage is TRBJ1-2, with TRBD1 as a possible D gene (6 bases). The V gene's germline CDR1 is SEHNR and CDR2 FQNEAQ (reference sequence). The CDR3 spans 14 residues. The covered CDR3 bases are TGTGCCAGCAGCTTGGGGGGGGCCTACAATGAC. It is translated as CASSLGGAYND. The whole CDR3 reads CASSLGGAYNDYTF. Variable domain in full (rest from reference TRBV7-9 and TRBJ1-2): DTGVSQNPRHKITKRGQNVTFRCDPISEHNRLYWYRQTLGQGPEFLTYFQNEAQLEKSRLLSDRFSAERPKGSFSTLEIQRTEQGDSAMYLCASSLGGAYNDYTFGSGTRLTVV.

This clone came up many times. The read halts 3 residues ahead of the CDR3 end, with the missing end drawn from the germline J gene. The chain recombines TRBV20-1 with TRBJ1-2; D perhaps matches TRBD1 (6 bases). Germline V lookup: CDR1 DFQATT, CDR2 SNEGSKA (reference sequence). The CDR3 extends over 14 amino acids. The V end was cut by 4 bases, the J end by 0 bases, with 12 bases between. The sequenced CDR3 bases are TGCAGTGCTACGCCGACAGGATCTAACTATGGC. This gives the protein CSATPTGSNYG. The entire CDR3 protein reads CSATPTGSNYGYTF.

This clone was picked up many times. The CDR3 extends 3 residues past the end of the read, so its final part is completed from the germline J gene. The chain couples TRBV2 to TRBJ2-2; 7 nucleotides line up with TRBD1. Trimming removed 5 bases from V and 6 bases from J; junction bases left unmatched: 6. Germline assignment: CDR1 SNHLY and CDR2 FYNNEI. The CDR3 runs 14 residues. Partial CDR3 DNA: TGTGCCAGCAGTATGGACAGGTCCGCCGGGGAG. Its protein product is CASSMDRSAGE. The entire CDR3 protein is CASSMDRSAGELFF.

This clone was found many times. The CDR3 extends 3 residues past the end of the read, so its final part is completed from the germline J gene. This chain joins TRBV2 and TRBJ1-2; TRBD1 is a possible D gene (5 bases). In germline, CDR1 is SNHLY, CDR2 FYNNEI. V was pared by 1 base and J by 2 bases, with 11 bases between. The CDR3 spans 15 residues. The sequenced CDR3 bases are TGTGCCAGCAGTGAAGACGCGGGGGTCAACTATGGC. Translating gives CASSEDAGVNYG. The CDR3 in full is CASSEDAGVNYGYTF. The entire variable domain, with the rest obtained from reference TRBV2 and TRBJ1-2, is as follows: EPEVTQTPSHQVTQMGQEVILRCVPISNHLYFYWYRQILGQKVEFLVSFYNNEISEKSEIFDDQFSVERPDGSNFTLKIRSTKLEDSAMYFCASSEDAGVNYGYTFGSGTRLTVV.

This clone was recorded many times. The sequenced fragment ends 3 residues before the CDR3 boundary, so the rest is inferred from the germline J gene. The chain has TRBV7-3 and TRBJ2-2; D may be TRBD1 (5 bases). The CDR3 totals 15 residues. Germline V gene sequence: CDR1 SGHTA, CDR2 FQGTGA. The DNA read from the CDR3 is TGTGCCAGCAGCTTAACACCCTCTGGGGCCAACGTG. Its translation: CASSLTPSGANV. The whole CDR3 protein is CASSLTPSGANVLFF.

This clone was seen ten or more times. The CDR3 end lies 3 residues beyond the end of the read and is filled in from the germline J gene. The chain employs TRBV7-9 and TRBJ1-5; possibly TRBD1 for D (5 bases). The CDR3 is 13 residues long. Germline V gene lookup returns CDR1 SEHNR and CDR2 FQNEAQ (reference sequence). V shed 6 bases and J shed 5 bases, with 11 bases lying between them. CDR3 DNA, as far as it was read: TGTGCCAGCAGAGGGACTCCCGATCAGCCC. Amino acid sequence: CASRGTPDQP. The complete CDR3 protein is CASRGTPDQPQHF.

This clone was seen many times. The CDR3 end lies 3 residues beyond the end of the read and is filled in from the germline J gene. V and J are TRBV9 and TRBJ2-7; 8 bases are shared with TRBD2. The V segment lost 1 base and the J segment 2 bases; nucleotides outside the gene matches: 5. Germline V lookup: CDR1 SGDLS, CDR2 YYNGEE. This CDR3 is built from 15 residues. CDR3 sequence reads: CASSVSRLATYEQYF. CDR3 bases read: TGTGCCAGCAGCGTAAGTCGACTAGCGACCTACGAG.

This clone counts as medium-sized. The read stops 3 residues short of the end of the CDR3; the missing end is completed from the germline J gene. This chain links TRBV7-8 with TRBJ2-1; TRBD2 matches 8 bases. Germline CDR1 and CDR2: SGHVS and FQNEAQ. Trimming removed 4 bases from V and 0 bases from J; junction bases left unmatched: 5. The CDR3 length is 16 residues. The DNA read from the CDR3 is TGTGCCAGCAGCTCCGTAGCGGGAAGCTCCTACAATGAG. Amino acids: CASSSVAGSSYNE. The whole CDR3 protein reads CASSSVAGSSYNEQFF.

This clone appeared many times. The CDR3 end lies 3 residues beyond the end of the read and is filled in from the germline J gene. This sequence joins TRBV5-1 and TRBJ2-3; D is perhaps TRBD2 (5 bases). V shed 4 bases and J shed 0 bases, with 12 bases lying between them. CDR3 size: 15 residues. Germline loops: CDR1 SGHRS, CDR2 YFSETQ. The DNA read from the CDR3 is TGCGCCAGCAGCGGGTCGACTATTAGCACAGATACG. Its translation is CASSGSTISTDT. The full CDR3 protein reads CASSGSTISTDTQYF.

This clone was picked up many times. Read data end 3 residues before the CDR3 end; the end is taken from the germline J gene. This sequence joins TRBV2 and TRBJ2-2; 7 nucleotides align to TRBD1. In germline, CDR1 is SNHLY, CDR2 FYNNEI. With V trimmed by 7 bases and J by 2 bases, 7 bases remained unmatched. This CDR3 is 15 amino acids long. Here the CDR3 reads CASTMDRFNTGELFF. The covered CDR3 bases are TGTGCCAGCACCATGGACAGGTTTAACACCGGGGAG.

The table lists this clone with many counts. The CDR3 is cut off 3 residues early in the read; its end comes from the germline J gene. The J gene is TRBJ1-4, the V gene TRBV15, with D unresolved. Germline CDR1 is LNHNV and CDR2 is YYDKDF (reference sequence). V was shortened by 2 bases and J by 2 bases, with 12 bases between the two germline ends. The CDR3 contains 16 residues. The sequenced part of the CDR3 DNA is TGTGCCACCAGCAGAACCTCAGGCGCCACTAATGAAAAA. As protein: CATSRTSGATNEK. The full CDR3 protein reads CATSRTSGATNEKLFF.

This clone appeared many times. Partial CDR3 DNA: TGTGCCACCCGCGCTGGAGCGGGAGGGGACGAG. Its translation: CATRAGAGGDE. The entire CDR3 protein is CATRAGAGGDEQYF. The chain uses TRBV7-9 and TRBJ2-7; 10 bases are a match to TRBD2. The CDR3 end is not reached by the read, which stops 3 residues before it; the germline J gene fills it in. The CDR3 totals 14 residues. V was pared by 10 bases and J by 5 bases, with 11 bases of the junction left unmatched. Germline lookup yields CDR1 SEHNR and CDR2 FQNEAQ (reference sequence).

This clone was observed a few times. Read sequence stops 3 residues before the CDR3 end, and the germline J gene provides the missing end. The V and J genes are TRBV18 and TRBJ1-1; D may be TRBD1 (5 bases). Looked up from germline, CDR1 is KGHSH and CDR2 is LQKENI. The CDR3 has 17 amino acids. The CDR3 reads CASSPASDSRKSNIAFF. Partial CDR3 DNA: TGTGCCAGCTCACCAGCCTCCGACAGTCGGAAATCAAACATT.

A note on this clone: The read finishes 3 residues shy of the CDR3 end, and the germline J gene is used to complete it. This chain connects TRBV6-1 to TRBJ2-3; TRBD2 matches at 11 bases. This CDR3 is 15 amino acids long. Germline CDR1 and CDR2: MNHNS and SASEGT. V dropped 3 bases and J dropped 4; count of bases not matched to a gene: 3. This CDR3 reads CASSDFSGGADTQYF. Incomplete CDR3 DNA: TGTGCCAGCAGTGACTTTAGCGGGGGGGCAGATACG.

This clone was observed at least ten times. The DNA ends 3 residues before the CDR3 does, and the rest of the CDR3 is filled in from the germline J gene. V usage is TRBV7-3 and J usage is TRBJ2-2; TRBD2 matches 9 bases. The junction had 4 bases not matched to a gene; V was cut back by 3 bases and J by 2 bases. This CDR3 comprises 16 residues. Germline lookup yields CDR1 SGHTA and CDR2 FQGTGA. The covered CDR3 bases are TGTGCCAGCAGCTTCATGACTAGCGGAAACACCGGGGAG. It encodes CASSFMTSGNTGE. The full CDR3 protein is CASSFMTSGNTGELFF.

Concerning this clone itself: Read coverage stops 3 residues before the CDR3 terminus; the germline J gene supplies the remainder. The V and J genes are TRBV19 and TRBJ1-2; D gene ambiguous. The CDR3 is 19 residues long. Looked up from germline, CDR1 is LNHDA and CDR2 is SQIVND (reference sequence). The chain's CDR3 is CASSIVSGRASGFRNDYTF. The covered CDR3 bases are TGTGCCAGTAGTATAGTTAGCGGGAGGGCAAGTGGGTTTCGCAATGAC.

There are many counts of this clone. The missing CDR3 end, 3 residues past where the read stops, is filled in from the germline J gene. The chain joins TRBV5-1 to TRBJ2-2, with 7 bases matching TRBD1. The CDR3 sequence is 16 residues long. Germline V CDR1 and CDR2: SGHRS, YFSETQ. The sequenced CDR3 bases are TGCGCCAGCAGCTTGGAAAGGGGGCGAGGGAATTCACCG. Protein product: CASSLERGRGNSP. The CDR3 in its entirety is CASSLERGRGNSPLFF.

This clone was seen at least ten times. The sequenced fragment ends 3 residues before the CDR3 boundary, so the rest is inferred from the germline J gene. V and J are TRBV30 and TRBJ1-2; D is ambiguous. Trimming took off 1 base at V and 4 bases at J, with 16 bases between the two ends. The germline V gene encodes CDR1 GTSNPN and CDR2 SVGIG (reference sequence). The CDR3 contains 15 residues. CDR3 in amino acids: CAWSDSPLSGYGYTF. The sequenced CDR3 bases are TGTGCCTGGAGTGACTCTCCCTTGAGTGGCTATGGC.

This clone has only a few counts. The read ends 3 residues early relative to the CDR3; the germline J gene fills the gap. The chain employs TRBV11-2 and TRBJ2-5; 7 bases map to TRBD1. CDR1 is SGHAT and CDR2 is FQNNGV in the germline V gene. The junction had 5 bases not matched to a gene; V was cut back by 4 bases and J by 3 bases. This CDR3 comprises 14 residues. The CDR3 DNA, read in part, is TGTGCCAGCAGCTACGGGACAGAGAAAGAGACC. It is translated as CASSYGTEKET. The complete CDR3 reads CASSYGTEKETQYF.

This clone was counted a few times. The sequence runs out 3 residues before the end of the CDR3; the remainder is reconstructed from the germline J gene. The chain employs TRBV5-8 and TRBJ1-1; D possibly corresponds to TRBD1 (6 bases). Per germline, CDR1 SGHTS and CDR2 YDEGEE. CDR3 length: 13 amino acids. CDR3 sequence: CASSLELVGAAFF. Partial CDR3 DNA: TGTGCCAGCAGCTTGGAGTTGGTGGGGGCC.

This clone was observed a handful of times. The CDR3 is cut off 3 residues early in the read; its end comes from the germline J gene. V usage is TRBV20-1 and J usage is TRBJ2-1; D might be TRBD2 (6 bases). Germline V gives CDR1 DFQATT, CDR2 SNEGSKA (reference sequence). The CDR3 extends over 15 amino acids. Trimming shortened V by 5 bases and J by 2 bases, and 16 bases separated the two germline ends. Incomplete CDR3 DNA: TGCAGTGCTCAGACGTGGGACTCTCCCTACAATGAG. It translates to CSAQTWDSPYNE. The whole CDR3 is CSAQTWDSPYNEQFF.